This is a list of T cell receptor beta chains from one sample in a study of shared clonotypes between healthy human individuals. The assay was immunoSEQ multiplex PCR, and TCRdb's table has in-frame clones only and misses some. The data contain a few million clones, more than 80% of them seen just once; the ten biggest clones take up over 0.12%. Sequencing used naive CD4+ T cells sorted from blood. These receptors were taken from a man between 18 and 35 years old in good health. CDR3s include the opening cysteine and the closing phenylalanine or tryptophan. A D gene is named only where the DNA matches it firmly. Only part of the rows carry a size: once, few, many, or a class if the clone is expanded.

D	V	J	size	DNA	CDR3
.	TRBV5-4	TRBJ2-2	.	TGTGCCAGCAGCTTGGGACAGGAAGTAACCGGGGAGCTGTTTTTT	CASSLGQEVTGELFF
.	TRBV9	TRBJ2-2	.	TGTGCCAGCAGCGTAGATCCGAACACCGGGGAGCTGTTTTTT	CASSVDPNTGELFF
.	TRBV10-3	TRBJ2-5	.	TGTGCCATCAGTGAGGGAGAGGGCCAGTACTTC	CAISEGEGQYF
TRBD1	TRBV7-9	TRBJ2-7	.	TGTGCCAGCAGCGCACTAAACAGGGGTGAGCAGTACTTC	CASSALNRGEQYF
TRBD2	TRBV6-6	TRBJ2-2	once	TGTGCCAGCAGTACCAGCGGGAGGAACACCGGGGAGCTGTTTTTT	CASSTSGRNTGELFF
.	TRBV30	TRBJ2-1	.	TGTGCCTGGAAGGCGGGGCCTTACAATGAGCAGTTCTTC	CAWKAGPYNEQFF
TRBD1	TRBV30	TRBJ2-7	.	TGTGCCTGGACCATACAGGGGAGTCTCTCCGAGCAGTACTTC	CAWTIQGSLSEQYF
TRBD1	TRBV14	TRBJ1-5	.	TGTGCCAGCGGACCCCCTGGGACAGCCCGCAATCAGCCCCAGCATTTT	CASGPPGTARNQPQHF
.	TRBV21-1	TRBJ2-6	.	TGTGCCAGCAGCCGTCGACAGGGCTCTGGGGCCAACGTCCTGACTTTC	CASSRRQGSGANVLTF
.	TRBV5-1	TRBJ2-5	.	TGCGCCAGCAGCCCCAACGGCCAAGAGACCCAGTACTTC	CASSPNGQETQYF
TRBD2	TRBV28	TRBJ2-1	.	TGTGCCAGCAGGTCTAGCGGGGGTTACAATGAGCAGTTCTTC	CASRSSGGYNEQFF
.	TRBV4-3	TRBJ2-1	.	TGCGCCAGCAGCCAGGCGGCGAGCGGCGCTTACAATGAGCAGTTCTTC	CASSQAASGAYNEQFF
.	TRBV30	TRBJ1-6	.	TGTGCCTGGAGCGGGGCGGGGGGATCCTATAATTCACCCCTCCACTTT	CAWSGAGGSYNSPLHF
.	TRBV6-1	TRBJ1-5	once	TGTGCCAGCAGTCAGGTTGTGAGCAATCAGCCCCAGCATTTT	CASSQVVSNQPQHF
.	TRBV10-3	TRBJ2-1	.	TGTGCCATCAGCCCCTTGACTAGCAATGAGCAGTTCTTC	CAISPLTSNEQFF
.	TRBV5-1	TRBJ2-3	.	TGCGCCAGCAGCTTGGCGGGAGTCCCAGATACGCAGTATTTT	CASSLAGVPDTQYF
TRBD1	TRBV6-5	TRBJ2-5	.	TGTGCCAGCAGAGATGTCTCAGGGGGCCGGGAGACCCAGTACTTC	CASRDVSGGRETQYF
.	TRBV7-2	TRBJ2-5	.	TGTGCCAGCAGCTTAGCACCGCTAGTCGGAGAGACCCAGTACTTC	CASSLAPLVGETQYF
TRBD1	TRBV28	TRBJ1-5	.	TGTGCCAGCAGTCGGGACAGGGGGCTCAATCAGCCCCAGCATTTT	CASSRDRGLNQPQHF
.	TRBV5-1	TRBJ1-2	once	TGCGCCAGCAGCTCGGGCGCCGCTAACTATGGCTACACCTTC	CASSSGAANYGYTF
.	TRBV5-1	TRBJ1-1	once	TGCGCCAGCAGCTTGGAACCGGGACCCAAGGACACTGAAGCTTTCTTT	CASSLEPGPKDTEAFF
.	TRBV7-2	TRBJ2-7	.	TGTGCCAGCAGCTTAGAACAGCCCGGGTTTCGGGTTATCTACGAGCAGTACTTC	CASSLEQPGFRVIYEQYF
TRBD1	TRBV4-3	TRBJ1-2	.	TGCGCCAGCAGCCACTCACAGGGGGCGACTAACTATGGCTACACCTTC	CASSHSQGATNYGYTF
.	TRBV7-9	TRBJ2-1	.	TGTGCCAGCAGCTTAGAGCCTTCCTACAATGAGCAGTTCTTC	CASSLEPSYNEQFF
.	TRBV2	TRBJ1-2	few	TGTGCCAGCAGTGCACAGGCCACCCCTGACTATGGCTACACCTTC	CASSAQATPDYGYTF
.	TRBV7-2	TRBJ1-6	few	TGTGCCAGCAGCGAGGACAGCCTGGGTTCACCCCTCCACTTT	CASSEDSLGSPLHF
TRBD1	TRBV5-1	TRBJ1-6	.	TGCGCCAGCAGCTTGGCGGGGACAGGGGGAATTCTGCATTCACCCCTCCACTTT	CASSLAGTGGILHSPLHF
TRBD1	TRBV7-9	TRBJ2-1	.	TGTGCCAGCAGTGCCGGGACAGGGGGCTGGGATGAGCAGTTCTTC	CASSAGTGGWDEQFF
.	TRBV4-1	TRBJ2-5	.	TGCGCCAGCAGCCAAGATCCCGGGGTACAAGAGACCCAGTACTTC	CASSQDPGVQETQYF
.	TRBV6-6	TRBJ2-7	.	TGTGCCAGCAGGGAGGGGTCAAGCTCCTACGAGCAGTACTTC	CASREGSSSYEQYF
TRBD1	TRBV5-5	TRBJ2-3	once	TGTGCCAGCAGCCGGGACAGGGGAGCCACGCAGTATTTT	CASSRDRGATQYF
TRBD1	TRBV5-1	TRBJ2-2	.	TGCGCCAGCAGCCAAAAGACAGGGGAAACCGGGGAGCTGTTTTTT	CASSQKTGETGELFF
TRBD2	TRBV6-5	TRBJ2-4	.	TGTGCCAGCAGTGCCGGGACTAGAGACCGGAACATTCAGTACTTC	CASSAGTRDRNIQYF
TRBD2	TRBV7-9	TRBJ2-1	.	TGTGCCAGCAGCTTTGTAGTAGCGGGAAATGAGCAGTTCTTC	CASSFVVAGNEQFF
.	TRBV4-2	TRBJ2-2	.	TGTGCCAGCAGCCAAGATCAACCTAGGGGGGAGCTGTTTTTT	CASSQDQPRGELFF
.	TRBV6-1	TRBJ2-7	.	TGTGCCAGCGACAGCGGGACAGGACCCTACGAGCAGTACTTC	CASDSGTGPYEQYF
.	TRBV18	TRBJ1-6	.	TGTGCCAGCTCACCCGTCAAGATAAATTCACCCCTCCACTTT	CASSPVKINSPLHF
.	TRBV5-6	TRBJ2-4	.	TGTGCCAGCAGGTCCGGATCAAACATTCAGTACTTC	CASRSGSNIQYF
.	TRBV7-9	TRBJ2-5	.	TGTGCCAGCAACTTCGGGGGCGGAGGGCAAGAGACCCAGTACTTC	CASNFGGGGQETQYF
TRBD1	TRBV2	TRBJ2-1	once	TGTGCCAGCAGAGTTCGACAGGGGAGCTATGAGCAGTTCTTC	CASRVRQGSYEQFF
TRBD2	TRBV7-9	TRBJ2-7	.	TGTGCCAGCAGCGCCAAAAGGAGTCTAGCGGGGAGCGAGCAGTACTTC	CASSAKRSLAGSEQYF
.	TRBV5-1	TRBJ2-7	.	TGCGCCAGCAGCCCAGGCTACGAGCAGTACTTC	CASSPGYEQYF
TRBD2	TRBV6-5	TRBJ2-3	.	TGTGCCAGCAGTCGACTAGCTAGCACAGATACGCAGTATTTT	CASSRLASTDTQYF
.	TRBV6-1	TRBJ2-2	.	TGTGCCAGCAGGAGCGGTTCGAACACCGGGGAGCTGTTTTTT	CASRSGSNTGELFF
TRBD2	TRBV5-1	TRBJ2-3	.	TGCGCCAGCAGCCTGAACCCCCAGCGGGGGCCCACAGATACGCAGTATTTT	CASSLNPQRGPTDTQYF
.	TRBV6-5	TRBJ2-7	.	TGTGCCAGCAGTTATCCAGTTGGGGGAGACTCCTACGAGCAGTACTTC	CASSYPVGGDSYEQYF
TRBD1	TRBV7-9	TRBJ2-7	.	TGTGCCAGCAGCGGCGCCGGGGACAGGGGGGTCTACGAGCAGTACTTC	CASSGAGDRGVYEQYF
.	TRBV5-1	TRBJ2-4	.	TGCGCCAGCAGCTTGGGGACAAGAATTACCAAAAACATTCAGTACTTC	CASSLGTRITKNIQYF
.	TRBV2	TRBJ1-5	.	TGTGCCAGTAGAGGGGAACACCTCAATCAGCCCCAGCATTTT	CASRGEHLNQPQHF
.	TRBV6-5	TRBJ2-5	.	TGTGCCAGCAGGCGAGGGGGGGGACAAGAGACCCAGTACTTC	CASRRGGGQETQYF
.	TRBV9	TRBJ2-7	.	TGTGCCAGCAGCGTAGATCAAGTTGCCTACGAGCAGTACTTC	CASSVDQVAYEQYF